The 32 T cell receptor beta chains below all came from one sample that was sequenced in a study of blood T cell repertoires in COVID-19 (dated by TCRdb to the early 2020s). Libraries were made using the immunoSEQ multiplex PCR assay. The source is immuneACCESS, and TCRdb retained only in-frame sequences with V and J called. Part of the clones is not carried over; for the studies checked, unresolved V genes explain less than half of this, and the remainder is unexplained. The sample table shows about 140,000 clones, and approximately 88% are seen once. The top ten constitute about 5.5% of the sample. What was sequenced was PBMCs or T cells enriched from blood (not recorded which). These receptors all come from a man in his forties with acute COVID-19.

The chain recombines TRBV7-2 with TRBJ1-6, with D perhaps TRBD1 (5 bases). Looked up from germline, CDR1 is SGHTA and CDR2 is FQGNSA. V was clipped by 1 base and J by 14 bases, with 15 bases between them. CDR3 length: 14 amino acids. This CDR3 reads CASSLEQDDRSLHF. CDR3 in DNA: TGTGCCAGCAGCTTAGAACAGGACGACCGGTCCCTCCACTTT.

J is TRBJ2-7 and V is TRBV6-2 or TRBV6-3; 8 positions agree with TRBD2. With 4 bases clipped from V and 3 bases from J, the junction kept 5 bases outside the gene matches. Germline V gives CDR1 MNHEY, CDR2 SVGEGT. The CDR3 totals 14 residues. Here the CDR3 reads CASSFGRGGYEQYF. The CDR3 region has the DNA TGTGCCAGCAGTTTCGGGAGGGGGGGCTACGAGCAGTACTTC.

The chain combines TRBV24-1 with TRBJ2-2; D may be TRBD1 (6 bases). Germline assignment: CDR1 KGHDR and CDR2 SFDVKD. The CDR3 is made up of 17 amino acids. Trimming left V 4 bases short and J 7 bases short, with 21 bases between. DNA of the CDR3: TGTGCCACCAGTGACCCCACGCAGAGGGGGTACGGCGGGGAGCTGTTTTTT. This translates into CATSDPTQRGYGGELFF.

This clone was seen a single time. The chain carries TRBV18 and TRBJ2-1, with 8 bases lining up with TRBD2. This CDR3 comprises 17 residues. The V gene's germline CDR1 is KGHSH and CDR2 LQKENI. J lost 0 bases, V lost 2 bases, and 6 bases had no gene match. CDR3 sequence reads: CASSPRPGGLSYNEQFF. CDR3 bases: TGTGCCAGCTCACCAAGACCGGGAGGGCTCTCCTACAATGAGCAGTTCTTC.

The chain couples TRBV7-2 to TRBJ2-7, with TRBD2 matching 7 bases. Trimming at V came to 2 bases and at J to 4 bases, leaving 8 bases not matched to a gene. Germline loops: CDR1 SGHTA, CDR2 FQGNSA. CDR3 length equals 15 residues. CDR3 sequence (DNA): TGTGCCAGCAGCTTAAAGTCGGGCGGGAGTTACGAGCAGTACTTC. It specifies CASSLKSGGSYEQYF.

The genes are TRBV9 and TRBJ2-1, with 7 bases lining up with TRBD1. From germline, CDR1 is SGDLS and CDR2 YYNGEE. V lost 0 bases to trimming and J lost 3 bases; unmatched junction nucleotides: 3. The length of the CDR3 is 15 residues. This CDR3 reads CASSVAGGDYNEQFF. CDR3 bases: TGTGCCAGCAGCGTAGCAGGGGGTGACTACAATGAGCAGTTCTTC.

V is TRBV19 and J is TRBJ1-2; D might be TRBD1 (5 bases). Deletions cut 6 bases from V and 0 bases from J, with 14 bases between. CDR3 size: 15 residues. Germline-derived CDR1 and CDR2 are LNHDA and SQIVND (reference sequence). DNA of the CDR3: TGTGCCAGTAGCCTTAGGACATCTGCTAACTATGGCTACACCTTC. Translated: CASSLRTSANYGYTF. Looking up the rest from reference TRBV19 and TRBJ1-2 gives the full variable domain: DGGITQSPKYLFRKEGQNVTLSCEQNLNHDAMYWYRQDPGQGLRLIYYSQIVNDFQKGDIAEGYSVSREKKESFPLTVTSAQKNPTAFYLCASSLRTSANYGYTFGSGTRLTVV.

This chain connects TRBV3-1 (or the pseudogene TRBV3-2) to TRBJ2-3, with D uncertain. Between the trimmed V and J ends, which lost 4 bases and 1 base, there was a span of 12 bases. The CDR3 covers 15 residues. Germline assignment: CDR1 LGHDT and CDR2 YNNKEL (reference sequence). The CDR3 region is CASSLGPLGTDTQYF. The CDR3 coding sequence is TGTGCCAGCAGCCTCGGTCCGTTGGGCACAGATACGCAGTATTTT.

This clone has just one count. The chain carries TRBV10-1 and TRBJ2-3; 8 bases match TRBD1. CDR1 WNHNN and CDR2 SYGVQD come from the germline V gene (reference sequence). The CDR3 runs to 15 residues. V lost 5 bases, J lost 1 base, and 5 bases stayed unmatched. The CDR3 here is CASSTGQEGTDTQYF. The CDR3, as DNA: TGCGCCAGCAGTACGGGACAGGAAGGCACAGATACGCAGTATTTT.

This sequence joins TRBV4-3 and TRBJ2-7, with D possibly being TRBD2 (5 bases). V was trimmed by 0 bases and J by 5 bases, leaving 17 bases between them. The CDR3 length is 16 residues. Germline V lookup: CDR1 LGHNA, CDR2 YSLEER. The CDR3 spells CASSQDSGIQAHEQYF. Here the CDR3 DNA reads TGCGCCAGCAGCCAAGACTCGGGAATCCAGGCCCACGAGCAGTACTTC.

This clone was observed a single time. The V gene is TRBV11-2, the J gene TRBJ2-7, with TRBD1 identical over 10 bases. V shed 1 base, J shed 5 bases, and the junction held 2 bases outside the gene matches. This CDR3 spans 14 amino acids. The V gene's germline CDR1 is SGHAT and CDR2 FQNNGV. DNA of the CDR3: TGTGCCAGCAGCTTAGTGACAGGGGGCAACGAGCAGTACTTC. Translated, it gives CASSLVTGGNEQYF.

The chain recombines TRBV5-1 with TRBJ1-2, with D possibly matching TRBD1 (6 bases). CDR3 length: 16 amino acids. Trimming shortened V by 0 bases and J by 0 bases, and 12 bases separated the two germline ends. Germline V gives CDR1 SGHRS, CDR2 YFSETQ. In DNA form, the CDR3 reads TGCGCCAGCAGCTTGGTTACGGGGGGCTCTAACTATGGCTACACCTTC. It is translated as CASSLVTGGSNYGYTF.

This chain joins TRBV28 and TRBJ2-3; 7 nucleotides match TRBD2. Germline V gene data show CDR1 as MDHEN and CDR2 as SYDVKM. Losses at the gene ends were 3 bases for V and 1 base for J; bases not matched to a gene: 10. This CDR3 has 17 residues. Here the CDR3 DNA reads TGTGCCAGCAGTTTTGGGCATCGGGAGGCAGGCACAGATACGCAGTATTTT. Translation gives CASSFGHREAGTDTQYF.

The chain has TRBV2 and TRBJ2-7; D gene uncertain. This CDR3 comprises 15 residues. Germline-derived CDR1 and CDR2 are SNHLY and FYNNEI. Between the trimmed V and J ends, which lost 5 bases and 3 bases, there was a span of 17 bases. CDR3 in amino acids: CASSPGGYNFYEQYF. The DNA for the CDR3 is TGTGCCAGCAGTCCGGGTGGCTATAATTTCTACGAGCAGTACTTC.

This clone was seen a single time. V is TRBV7-2 and J is TRBJ2-3; 10 bases agree with TRBD2. The germline gives CDR1 SGHTA, CDR2 FQGNSA. With 1 base clipped from V and 2 bases from J, the junction kept 9 bases outside the gene matches. This CDR3 region has 18 residues. CDR3 nucleotide sequence: TGTGCCAGCAGCTTAGGTCCCTTTAGCGGGGGGCACACAGATACGCAGTATTTT. It encodes CASSLGPFSGGHTDTQYF.

V usage is TRBV11-2 and J usage is TRBJ2-2, with unresolved D. V lost 4 bases to trimming and J lost 0 bases, with 12 bases between them. Germline V gene sequence: CDR1 SGHAT, CDR2 FQNNGV. This CDR3 contains 16 residues. CDR3 residues: CASSSPTPTNTGELFF. The DNA of the CDR3 is TGTGCCAGCAGCTCACCCACACCCACGAACACCGGGGAGCTGTTTTTT. Full variable domain (outside the CDR3, taken from reference TRBV11-2 and TRBJ2-2): EAGVAQSPRYKIIEKRQSVAFWCNPISGHATLYWYQQILGQGPKLLIQFQNNGVVDDSQLPKDRFSAERLKGVDSTLKIQPAKLEDSAVYLCASSSPTPTNTGELFFGEGSRLTVL.

The chain employs TRBV7-2 and TRBJ2-5; 8 bases map to TRBD1. Germline V lookup: CDR1 SGHTA, CDR2 FQGNSA. The V gene end was trimmed by 5 bases and the J gene end by 5 bases; junction bases not matched to a gene: 10. This CDR3 is 15 amino acids long. DNA for the CDR3: TGTGCCAGCAGCATTGGGTCAGGGGGCCGGGAGACCCAGTACTTC. Translation gives CASSIGSGGRETQYF. The entire variable domain, with the rest obtained from reference TRBV7-2 and TRBJ2-5, is as follows: GAGVSQSPSNKVTEKGKDVELRCDPISGHTALYWYRQSLGQGLEFLIYFQGNSAPDKSGLPSDRFSAERTGGSVSTLTIQRTQQEDSAVYLCASSIGSGGRETQYFGPGTRLLVL.

CDR3 coding DNA: TGTGCTAGTGGTTTGGTGGACAGAGCGCACACCTTC. This sequence encodes CASGLVDRAHTF. This chain links TRBV12-5 with TRBJ1-2; TRBD1 might be the D (6 bases). The CDR3 is 12 amino acids. V dropped 0 bases and J dropped 12 bases, with 11 bases sitting between them. CDR1 is LGHNT, CDR2 FRNRAP, per germline.

The chain links TRBV12-5 to TRBJ1-1; D ambiguous. This CDR3 is 13 amino acids long. The germline CDR1 and CDR2 sequences are LGHNT and FRNRAP. The germline V and J ends were trimmed by 6 bases and 5 bases, with 13 bases remaining between them. The CDR3 coding sequence is TGTGCTAGTGGCAATGGAGTGAGGACTGAAGCTTTCTTT. Protein sequence: CASGNGVRTEAFF.

This chain uses TRBV9 with TRBJ1-2; 9 positions match TRBD1. Per the germline V gene, CDR1 is SGDLS and CDR2 is YYNGEE. This CDR3 spans 15 amino acids. V dropped 0 bases and J dropped 4; count of bases not matched to a gene: 4. The CDR3: CASSVDRGLGYGYTF. The DNA of the CDR3 is TGTGCCAGCAGCGTAGACAGGGGGCTGGGCTATGGCTACACCTTC.

The CDR3 here is CASSPGTFGTEQYF. DNA of the CDR3: TGTGCCAGTAGTCCCGGGACATTCGGGACCGAGCAGTACTTC. The chain is built from TRBV19 and TRBJ2-7, with D perhaps matching TRBD1 (6 bases). This CDR3 region has 14 residues. Germline V gene lookup returns CDR1 LNHDA and CDR2 SQIVND (reference sequence). The ends were cut back, 5 bases at V and 6 bases at J, with 17 bases in the middle.

The chain is built from TRBV5-4 and TRBJ1-4, with D hard to call. This CDR3 is built from 15 residues. Trimming removed 5 bases from V and 3 bases from J, with 14 bases in between. From germline, CDR1 is SGHNT and CDR2 YYREEE (reference sequence). Written as DNA, the CDR3 is TGTGCCAGCAGTTCCTTAGATTCCTCTAATGAAAAACTGTTTTTT. Translation gives CASSSLDSSNEKLFF.

The rearrangement joins TRBV28 to TRBJ2-1; TRBD2 aligns across 11 bases. With 6 bases clipped from V and 9 bases from J, the junction kept 13 bases outside the gene matches. The CDR3 loop spans 16 amino acids. CDR1 is MDHEN and CDR2 is SYDVKM in the germline V gene. The CDR3 DNA reads TGTGCCAGCAGCACTTTTCTAGCGGGAGGCCTAAGTGAGCAGTTCTTC. As protein: CASSTFLAGGLSEQFF.

V is TRBV30 and J is TRBJ2-7; 10 bases align to TRBD1. The germline CDR1 and CDR2 sequences are GTSNPN and SVGIG (reference sequence). Germline trimming cut 7 bases from V and 4 bases from J; bases unmatched to any gene: 7. There are 13 residues in the CDR3. The CDR3 nucleotides read TGTGCCTCGCAGACAGGGGGCTCGTACGAGCAGTACTTC. Residues: CASQTGGSYEQYF.

The chain employs TRBV2 and TRBJ2-5; 12 positions agree with TRBD2. Looked up from germline, CDR1 is SNHLY and CDR2 is FYNNEI. The J segment lost 2 bases and the V segment lost 7 bases, leaving 5 bases of the junction unmatched. The CDR3 sequence is 15 residues long. For the CDR3, the DNA is TGTGCCAGCACTACGGGACTAGCGGGTCAAGAGACCCAGTACTTC. This sequence encodes CASTTGLAGQETQYF.

This clone appeared once. This chain joins TRBV28 and TRBJ1-6; 11 bases align to TRBD1. V lost 11 bases, J lost 7 bases, and 4 bases stayed unmatched. The CDR3 is 13 amino acids. The V gene's germline CDR1 is MDHEN and CDR2 SYDVKM. The CDR3 nucleotides read TGTGCCGGAAGGACAGGGGGCAATTCACCCCTCCACTTT. Translation: CAGRTGGNSPLHF.

V gene TRBV7-2 combines with J gene TRBJ2-2, with D unclear. Trimming pared 0 bases from V and 5 bases from J, leaving 7 bases between. The CDR3 runs 14 residues. The germline gives CDR1 SGHTA, CDR2 FQGNSA. The CDR3 DNA sequence: TGTGCCAGCAGCTTAGCCAGGATAACCGGGGAGCTGTTTTTT. Amino acids: CASSLARITGELFF. Full variable domain (remainder filled in from reference TRBV7-2 and TRBJ2-2): GAGVSQSPSNKVTEKGKDVELRCDPISGHTALYWYRQSLGQGLEFLIYFQGNSAPDKSGLPSDRFSAERTGGSVSTLTIQRTQQEDSAVYLCASSLARITGELFFGEGSRLTVL.

V is TRBV18 and J is TRBJ2-7, with a weak D call TRBD1 (7 bases). Germline CDR1 KGHSH, CDR2 LQKENI. Trimming cost V 4 bases and J 4 bases, with 17 bases left between them. This CDR3 spans 15 amino acids. Written as DNA, the CDR3 is TGTGCCAGCTCACTACAGGAGGGGGCTGCTTACGAGCAGTACTTC. It translates to CASSLQEGAAYEQYF.

The chain is built from TRBV5-4 and TRBJ2-7, with 7 bases fitting TRBD1. CDR1 and CDR2 from the germline V gene are SGHNT and YYREEE (reference sequence). The CDR3 consists of 16 residues. The V gene end was trimmed by 4 bases and the J gene end by 4 bases; junction bases not matched to a gene: 14. This chain's CDR3 is CASSPEVGTESYEQYF. The CDR3 region has the DNA TGTGCCAGCAGCCCCGAGGTCGGGACAGAGAGTTACGAGCAGTACTTC.

The chain uses TRBV28 and TRBJ1-1; maybe TRBD1 (5 bases). Trimming pared 4 bases from V and 11 bases from J, leaving 14 bases between. Germline CDR1 reads MDHEN; CDR2 reads SYDVKM. The CDR3 contains 12 residues. CDR3 in amino acids: CASSSPGRRAFF. Here the CDR3 DNA reads TGTGCCAGCAGTTCTCCAGGGAGGCGGGCTTTCTTT.

The V call is TRBV30, the J call TRBJ1-5; D unclear. The CDR3 extends over 13 amino acids. From germline, CDR1 is GTSNPN and CDR2 SVGIG (reference sequence). Trimming pared 2 bases from V and 6 bases from J, leaving 11 bases between. CDR3 in amino acids: CAWSRGFGQPQHF. The CDR3 DNA is TGTGCCTGGAGTCGCGGATTTGGTCAGCCCCAGCATTTT. The full variable domain, completed using reference TRBV30 and TRBJ1-5, is SQTIHQWPATLVQPVGSPLSLECTVEGTSNPNLYWYRQAAGRGLQLLFYSVGIGQISSEVPQNLSASRPQDRQFILSSKKLLLSDSGFYLCAWSRGFGQPQHFGDGTRLSIL.

The genes are TRBV5-4 and TRBJ2-7, with 11 bases fitting TRBD2. The CDR3 length is 18 residues. Germline V gene data show CDR1 as SGHNT and CDR2 as YYREEE (reference sequence). The junction had 14 bases not matched to a gene; V was cut back by 0 bases and J by 6 bases. The CDR3 loop is CASSLDRTSGWGGIEQYF. The CDR3 coding sequence is TGTGCCAGCAGCTTGGACCGGACTAGCGGGTGGGGCGGTATCGAGCAGTACTTC.